Included here is one T cell receptor (beta chain) sequence, with context. What it binds is not known. This sample was included in a study of shared clonotypes between healthy human individuals. Regarding the study as a whole: Larger richness was generally estimated for naive than memory subsets. The study's rarefaction showed incomplete sorted-subset sequencing despite large depth.

Trimming removed 0 bases at V and 2 bases at J, with 11 bases between. CDR1 is SGDLS and CDR2 is YYNGEE in the germline V gene. This CDR3 region has 15 residues. In the naive CD8 group, cells lacked CD45RO and were positively selected for CCR7, so terminally differentiated effector memory CD45RA+ cells were left out. Running of the assay took place at deep level. TCRdb's table, derived via immunoSEQ multiplex PCR, lists solely in-frame clones and lacks some. The profile covers 600,000 or so clones, with about 98% appearing a single time and 0.3% taken by the ten largest. The origin of this receptor is a young man in good health. Sequencing used naive CD8+ T cells sorted from blood. This chain links TRBV9 with TRBJ2-5; D unclear. CDR3 sequence reads: CASSVVGNLQETQYF. The CDR3 DNA reads as TGTGCCAGCAGCGTAGTAGGGAACCTACAAGAGACCCAGTACTTC.